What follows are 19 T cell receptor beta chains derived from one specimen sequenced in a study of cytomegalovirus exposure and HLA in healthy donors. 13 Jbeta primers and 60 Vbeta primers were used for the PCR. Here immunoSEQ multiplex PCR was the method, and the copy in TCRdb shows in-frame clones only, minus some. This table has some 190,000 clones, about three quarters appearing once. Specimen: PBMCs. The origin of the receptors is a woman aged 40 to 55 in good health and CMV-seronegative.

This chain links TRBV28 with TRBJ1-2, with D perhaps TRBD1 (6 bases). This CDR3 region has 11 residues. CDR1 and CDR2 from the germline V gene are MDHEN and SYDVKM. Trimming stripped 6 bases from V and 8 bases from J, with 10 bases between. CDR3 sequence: CASRTGYGYTF. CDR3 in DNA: TGTGCCAGCAGAACAGGGTACGGCTACACCTTC.

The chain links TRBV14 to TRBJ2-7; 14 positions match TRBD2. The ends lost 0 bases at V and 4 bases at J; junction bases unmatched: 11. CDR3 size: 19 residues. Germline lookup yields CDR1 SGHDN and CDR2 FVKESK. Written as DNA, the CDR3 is TGTGCCAGCAGCCAAGATTTAGGGGTGACTAGCGGGAGGGGGTACGAGCAGTACGTC. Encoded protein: CASSQDLGVTSGRGYEQYV.

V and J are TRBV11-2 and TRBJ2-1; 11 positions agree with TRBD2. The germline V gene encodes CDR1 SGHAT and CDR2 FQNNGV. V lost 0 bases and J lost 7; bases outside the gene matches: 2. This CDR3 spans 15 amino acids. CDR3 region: CASSLDSGRGNEQFF. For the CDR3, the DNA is TGTGCCAGCAGCTTAGATAGCGGGAGGGGAAATGAGCAGTTCTTC. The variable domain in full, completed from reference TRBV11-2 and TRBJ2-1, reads EAGVAQSPRYKIIEKRQSVAFWCNPISGHATLYWYQQILGQGPKLLIQFQNNGVVDDSQLPKDRFSAERLKGVDSTLKIQPAKLEDSAVYLCASSLDSGRGNEQFFGPGTRLTVL.

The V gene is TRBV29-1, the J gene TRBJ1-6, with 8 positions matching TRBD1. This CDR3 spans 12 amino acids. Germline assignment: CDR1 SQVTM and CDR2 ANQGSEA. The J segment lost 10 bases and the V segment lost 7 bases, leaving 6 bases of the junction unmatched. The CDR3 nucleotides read TGCAGCGGTGGACAGGGTGAGTCACCCCTCCACTTT. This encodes CSGGQGESPLHF.

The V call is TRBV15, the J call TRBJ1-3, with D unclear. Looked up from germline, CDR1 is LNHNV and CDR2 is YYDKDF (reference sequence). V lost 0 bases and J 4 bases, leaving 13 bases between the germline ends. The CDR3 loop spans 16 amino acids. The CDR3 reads CATSRDGQSEGNTIYF. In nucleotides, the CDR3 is TGTGCCACCAGCAGAGATGGGCAGTCAGAGGGAAACACCATATATTTT.

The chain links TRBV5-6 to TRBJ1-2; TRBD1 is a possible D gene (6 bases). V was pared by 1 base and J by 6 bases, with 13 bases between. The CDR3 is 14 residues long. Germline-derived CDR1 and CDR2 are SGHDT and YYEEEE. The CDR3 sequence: CASSLPGTSDGYTF. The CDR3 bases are TGTGCCAGCAGCTTGCCCGGGACATCGGATGGCTACACCTTC.

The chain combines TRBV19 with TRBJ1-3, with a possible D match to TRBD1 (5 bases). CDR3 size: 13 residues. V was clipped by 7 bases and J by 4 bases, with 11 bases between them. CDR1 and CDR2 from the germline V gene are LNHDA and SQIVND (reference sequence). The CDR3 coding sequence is TGTGCCAGTACAGGGTCATCCGGAAACACCATATATTTT. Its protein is CASTGSSGNTIYF.

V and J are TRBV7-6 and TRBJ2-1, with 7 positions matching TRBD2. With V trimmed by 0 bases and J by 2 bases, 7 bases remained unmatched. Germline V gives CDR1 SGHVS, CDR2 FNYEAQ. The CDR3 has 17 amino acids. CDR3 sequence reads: CASSLALAGDPYNEQFF. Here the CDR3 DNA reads TGTGCCAGCAGCTTAGCGCTCGCGGGGGATCCCTACAATGAGCAGTTCTTC.

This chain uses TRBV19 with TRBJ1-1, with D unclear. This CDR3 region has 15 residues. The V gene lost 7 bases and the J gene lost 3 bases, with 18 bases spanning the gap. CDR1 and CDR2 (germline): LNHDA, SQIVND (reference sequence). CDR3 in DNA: TGTGCCAGTACCCCCCAGGCTTCGTCGTACACTGAAGCTTTCTTT. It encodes CASTPQASSYTEAFF.

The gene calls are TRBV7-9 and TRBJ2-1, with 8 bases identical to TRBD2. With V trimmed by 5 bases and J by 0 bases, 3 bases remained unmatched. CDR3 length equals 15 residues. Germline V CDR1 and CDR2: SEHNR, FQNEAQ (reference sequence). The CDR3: CASSASGSSYNEQFF. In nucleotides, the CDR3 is TGTGCCAGCAGCGCCAGCGGGAGCTCCTACAATGAGCAGTTCTTC.

CDR3 protein: CASSAGGDYNEQFF. The CDR3, as DNA: TGCGCCAGCAGCGCGGGAGGCGACTACAATGAGCAGTTCTTC. V usage is TRBV4-3 and J usage is TRBJ2-1; 8 positions agree with TRBD2. Germline CDR1 is LGHNA and CDR2 is YSLEER. The trim removed 5 bases at V and 3 bases at J, leaving 3 bases unmatched. The CDR3 runs to 14 residues.

The CDR3 sequence is CSVEGLAGVYAQFF. DNA of the CDR3: TGCAGCGTGGAGGGACTAGCGGGAGTGTACGCGCAGTTCTTC. This chain connects TRBV29-1 to TRBJ2-1, with 14 positions matching TRBD2. The CDR3 spans 14 residues. J gave up 12 bases and V 6 bases, and 10 bases lay outside the gene matches. CDR1 and CDR2 (germline): SQVTM, ANQGSEA.

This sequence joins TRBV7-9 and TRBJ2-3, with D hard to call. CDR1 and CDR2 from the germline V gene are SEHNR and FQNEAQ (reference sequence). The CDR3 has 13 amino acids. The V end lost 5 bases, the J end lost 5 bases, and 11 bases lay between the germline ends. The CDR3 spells CASSPNSGDTQYF. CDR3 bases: TGTGCCAGCAGCCCCAATAGTGGAGATACGCAGTATTTT.

CDR3 nucleotides: TGTGCCAGCAGTTACTCCTCAGGGATCGCGGAGACCCAGTACTTC. It encodes CASSYSSGIAETQYF. The rearrangement links TRBV6-5 to TRBJ2-5, with D possibly matching TRBD1 (5 bases). CDR1 MNHEY and CDR2 SVGAGI come from the germline V gene. Trimming stripped 0 bases from V and 5 bases from J, with 13 bases between. CDR3 length: 15 amino acids.

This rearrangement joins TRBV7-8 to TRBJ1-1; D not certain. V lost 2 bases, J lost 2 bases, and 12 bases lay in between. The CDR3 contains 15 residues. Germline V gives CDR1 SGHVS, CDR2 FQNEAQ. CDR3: CASSLRGAVNTEAFF. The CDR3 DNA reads TGTGCCAGCAGCTTACGGGGAGCAGTAAACACTGAAGCTTTCTTT.

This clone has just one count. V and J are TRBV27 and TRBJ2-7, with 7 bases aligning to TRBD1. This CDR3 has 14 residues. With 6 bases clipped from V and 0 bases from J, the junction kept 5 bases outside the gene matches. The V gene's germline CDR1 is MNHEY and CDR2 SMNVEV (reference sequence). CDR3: CASRPRDSSYEQYV. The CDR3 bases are TGTGCCAGCAGGCCCAGGGACAGCTCCTACGAGCAGTACGTC.

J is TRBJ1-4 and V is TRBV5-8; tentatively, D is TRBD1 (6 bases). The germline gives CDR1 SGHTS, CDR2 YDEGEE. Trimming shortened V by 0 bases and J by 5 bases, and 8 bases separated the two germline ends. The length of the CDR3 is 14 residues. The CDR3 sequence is CASSLAQGNEKLFF. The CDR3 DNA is TGTGCCAGCAGCTTGGCTCAGGGGAATGAAAAACTGTTTTTT.

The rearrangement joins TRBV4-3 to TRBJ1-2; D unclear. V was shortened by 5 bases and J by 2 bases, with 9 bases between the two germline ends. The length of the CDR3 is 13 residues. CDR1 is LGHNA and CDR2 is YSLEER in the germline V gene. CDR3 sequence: CASSESGNYGYTF. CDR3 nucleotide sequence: TGCGCCAGCAGCGAGTCGGGAAACTATGGCTACACCTTC.

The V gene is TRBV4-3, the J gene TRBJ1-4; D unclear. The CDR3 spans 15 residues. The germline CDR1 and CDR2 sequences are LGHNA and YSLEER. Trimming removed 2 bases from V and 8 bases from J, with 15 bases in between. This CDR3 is CASSQRALEGEKLFF. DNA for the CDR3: TGCGCCAGCAGCCAACGGGCTTTGGAGGGAGAAAAACTGTTTTTT.